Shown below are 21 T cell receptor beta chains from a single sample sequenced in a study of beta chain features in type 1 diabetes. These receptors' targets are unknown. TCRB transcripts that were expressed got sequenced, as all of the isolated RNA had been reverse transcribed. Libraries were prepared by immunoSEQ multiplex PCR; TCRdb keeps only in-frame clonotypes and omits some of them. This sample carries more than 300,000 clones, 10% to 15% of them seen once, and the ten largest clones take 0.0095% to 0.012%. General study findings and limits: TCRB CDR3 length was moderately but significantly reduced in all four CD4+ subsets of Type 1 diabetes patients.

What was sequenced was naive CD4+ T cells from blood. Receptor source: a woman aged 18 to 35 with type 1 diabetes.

The CDR3 DNA sequence: TGTGCCAGCAGTGTTACAGGGTCCCCACTCTATGGCTACACCTTC. Amino acid sequence: CASSVTGSPLYGYTF. The chain has TRBV28 and TRBJ1-2, with D tentatively TRBD1 (6 bases). There are 15 residues in the CDR3. CDR1 and CDR2 from the germline V gene are MDHEN and SYDVKM. The ends were cut back, 5 bases at V and 4 bases at J, with 17 bases in the middle.

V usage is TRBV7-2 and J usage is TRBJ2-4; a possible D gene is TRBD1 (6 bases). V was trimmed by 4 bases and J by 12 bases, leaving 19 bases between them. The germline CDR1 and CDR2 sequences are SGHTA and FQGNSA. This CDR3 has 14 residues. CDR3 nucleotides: TGTGCCAGCAGCTCAGGGGCCGCTAACGACGGTCAGTACTTC. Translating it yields CASSSGAANDGQYF.

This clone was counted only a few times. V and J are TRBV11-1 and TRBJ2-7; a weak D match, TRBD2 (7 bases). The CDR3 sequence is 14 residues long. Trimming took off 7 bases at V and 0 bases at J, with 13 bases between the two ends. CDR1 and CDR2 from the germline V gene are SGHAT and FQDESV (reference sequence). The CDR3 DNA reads TGTGCCAGCACCAAGGGGGGGAGCTCCTACGAGCAGTACTTC. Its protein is CASTKGGSSYEQYF.

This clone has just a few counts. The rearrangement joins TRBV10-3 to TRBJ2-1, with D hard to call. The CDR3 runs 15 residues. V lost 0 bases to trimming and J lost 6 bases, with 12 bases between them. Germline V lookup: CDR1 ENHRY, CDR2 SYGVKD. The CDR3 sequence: CAISESVFPGNEQFF. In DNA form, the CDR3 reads TGTGCCATCAGTGAGTCGGTCTTTCCAGGCAATGAGCAGTTCTTC.

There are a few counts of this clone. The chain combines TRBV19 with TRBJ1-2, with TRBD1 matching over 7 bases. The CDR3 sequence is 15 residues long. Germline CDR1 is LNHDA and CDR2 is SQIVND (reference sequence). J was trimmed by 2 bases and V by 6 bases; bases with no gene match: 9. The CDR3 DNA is TGTGCCAGTAGGCTAACAGGGGCTGGAAACTATGGCTACACCTTC. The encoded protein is CASRLTGAGNYGYTF.

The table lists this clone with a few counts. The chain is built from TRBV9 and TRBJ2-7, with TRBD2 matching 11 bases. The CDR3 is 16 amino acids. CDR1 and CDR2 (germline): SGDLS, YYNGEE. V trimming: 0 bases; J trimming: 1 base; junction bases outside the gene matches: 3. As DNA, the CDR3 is TGTGCCAGCAGCGTAGGACTAGCGGGGCCATCCTACGAGCAGTACTTC. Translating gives CASSVGLAGPSYEQYF.

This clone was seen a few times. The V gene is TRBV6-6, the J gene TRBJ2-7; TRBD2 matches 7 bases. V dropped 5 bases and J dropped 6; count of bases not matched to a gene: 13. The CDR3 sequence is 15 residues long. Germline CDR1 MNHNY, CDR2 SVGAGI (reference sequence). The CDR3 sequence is CASSVGGTLTGEQYF. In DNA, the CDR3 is TGTGCCAGCAGTGTGGGGGGGACTCTGACGGGCGAGCAGTACTTC.

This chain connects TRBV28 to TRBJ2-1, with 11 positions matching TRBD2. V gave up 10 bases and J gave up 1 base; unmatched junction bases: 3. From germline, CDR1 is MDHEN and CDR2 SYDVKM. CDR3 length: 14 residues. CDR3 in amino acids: CATTSGMSYNEQFF. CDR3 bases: TGTGCCACGACTAGCGGGATGTCCTACAATGAGCAGTTCTTC. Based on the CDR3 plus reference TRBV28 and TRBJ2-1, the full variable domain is DVKVTQSSRYLVKRTGEKVFLECVQDMDHENMFWYRQDPGLGLRLIYFSYDVKMKEKGDIPEGYSVSREKKERFSLILESASTNQTSMYLCATTSGMSYNEQFFGPGTRLTVL.

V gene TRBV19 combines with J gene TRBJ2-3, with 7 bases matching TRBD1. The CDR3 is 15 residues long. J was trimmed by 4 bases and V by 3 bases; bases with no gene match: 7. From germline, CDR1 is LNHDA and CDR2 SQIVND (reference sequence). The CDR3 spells CASSINRGGADTQYF. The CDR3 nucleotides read TGTGCCAGTAGTATTAACAGGGGTGGAGCAGATACGCAGTATTTT.

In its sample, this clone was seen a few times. The CDR3 DNA reads as TGTGCCAGCAGCTTAGACCCGTTGAACACTGAAGCTTTCTTT. Protein product: CASSLDPLNTEAFF. The chain uses TRBV11-2 and TRBJ1-1; D is unresolved. V was trimmed by 0 bases and J by 0 bases, leaving 5 bases between them. Per germline, CDR1 SGHAT and CDR2 FQNNGV. This CDR3 comprises 14 residues.

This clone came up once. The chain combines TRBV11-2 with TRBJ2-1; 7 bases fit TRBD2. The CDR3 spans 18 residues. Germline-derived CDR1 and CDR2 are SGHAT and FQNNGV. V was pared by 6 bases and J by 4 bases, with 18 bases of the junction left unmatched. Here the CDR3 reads CASSTNPIVAGEYNEQFF. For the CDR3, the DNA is TGTGCCAGCAGTACTAATCCAATCGTAGCGGGCGAGTACAATGAGCAGTTCTTC.

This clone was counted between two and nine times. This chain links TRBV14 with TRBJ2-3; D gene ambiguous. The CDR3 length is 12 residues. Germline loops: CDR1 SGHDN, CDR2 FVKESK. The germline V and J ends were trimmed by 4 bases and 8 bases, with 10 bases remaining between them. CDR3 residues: CASSPYSGTQYF. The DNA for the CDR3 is TGTGCCAGCAGCCCCTACTCGGGTACGCAGTATTTT.

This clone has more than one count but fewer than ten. CDR3 DNA: TGTGCCAGTAGTATCCTGACCTCCTCAGGCAAAAACATTCAGTACTTC. Residues: CASSILTSSGKNIQYF. The V call is TRBV19, the J call TRBJ2-4; D not certain. The V end was cut by 3 bases, the J end by 3 bases, with 15 bases between. The CDR3 totals 16 residues. Looked up from germline, CDR1 is LNHDA and CDR2 is SQIVND (reference sequence). Using reference TRBV19 and TRBJ2-4 for the parts outside the CDR3, the full variable domain is DGGITQSPKYLFRKEGQNVTLSCEQNLNHDAMYWYRQDPGQGLRLIYYSQIVNDFQKGDIAEGYSVSREKKESFPLTVTSAQKNPTAFYLCASSILTSSGKNIQYFGAGTRLSVL.

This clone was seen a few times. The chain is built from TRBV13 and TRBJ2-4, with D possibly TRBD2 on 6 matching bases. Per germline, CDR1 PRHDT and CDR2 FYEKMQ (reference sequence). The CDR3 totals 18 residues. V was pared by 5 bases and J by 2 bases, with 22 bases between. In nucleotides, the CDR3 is TGTGCCAGCAGCCCTACCCCAGGAGGGTTGAGTTCCAAAAACATTCAGTACTTC. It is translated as CASSPTPGGLSSKNIQYF.

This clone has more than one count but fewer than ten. The CDR3 region has the DNA TGTGCCAGCAGTGCGGGACAGGCTTTAGCCAAAAACATTCAGTACTTC. Its protein product is CASSAGQALAKNIQYF. The chain links TRBV25-1 to TRBJ2-4; 8 nucleotides match TRBD1. The CDR3 is 16 amino acids. Germline trimming cut 4 bases from V and 0 bases from J; bases unmatched to any gene: 5. Germline CDR1 and CDR2: MGHDK and SYGVNS.

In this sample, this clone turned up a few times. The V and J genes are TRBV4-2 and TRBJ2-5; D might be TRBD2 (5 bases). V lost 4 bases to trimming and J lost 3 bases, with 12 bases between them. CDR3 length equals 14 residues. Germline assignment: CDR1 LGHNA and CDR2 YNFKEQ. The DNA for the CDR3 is TGTGCCAGCAGCCCGCTGTCTAGCAAAGAGACCCAGTACTTC. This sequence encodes CASSPLSSKETQYF.

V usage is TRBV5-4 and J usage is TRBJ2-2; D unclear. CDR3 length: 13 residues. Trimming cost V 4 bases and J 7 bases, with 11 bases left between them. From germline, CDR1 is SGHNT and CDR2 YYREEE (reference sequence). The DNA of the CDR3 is TGTGCCAGCAGCCCCCTAGTCGACGGGGAGCTGTTTTTT. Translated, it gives CASSPLVDGELFF. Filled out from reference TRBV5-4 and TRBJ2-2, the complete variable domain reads ETGVTQSPTHLIKTRGQQVTLRCSSQSGHNTVSWYQQALGQGPQFIFQYYREEENGRGNFPPRFSGLQFPNYSSELNVNALELDDSALYLCASSPLVDGELFFGEGSRLTVL.

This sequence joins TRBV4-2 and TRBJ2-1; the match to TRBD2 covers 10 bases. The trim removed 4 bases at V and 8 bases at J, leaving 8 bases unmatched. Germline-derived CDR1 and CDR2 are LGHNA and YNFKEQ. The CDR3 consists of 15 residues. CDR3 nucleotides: TGTGCCAGCAGCCGAGCCGGGACTAGCGATCATGAGCAGTTCTTC. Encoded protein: CASSRAGTSDHEQFF.

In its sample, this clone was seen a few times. CDR3 sequence: CASSLPRQSSNTGELFF. The CDR3 region has the DNA TGTGCCAGCAGCTTGCCCCGACAGTCATCGAACACCGGGGAGCTGTTTTTT. This chain uses TRBV5-6 with TRBJ2-2; the D gene is possibly TRBD1 (5 bases). CDR3 size: 17 residues. Germline CDR1 reads SGHDT; CDR2 reads YYEEEE. The V end was cut by 1 base, the J end by 0 bases, with 13 bases between.

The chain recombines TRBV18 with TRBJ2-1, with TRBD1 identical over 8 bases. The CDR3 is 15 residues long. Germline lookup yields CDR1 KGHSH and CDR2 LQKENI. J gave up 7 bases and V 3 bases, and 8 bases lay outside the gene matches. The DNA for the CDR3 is TGTGCCAGCTCACCCGAGTCCCGGGACAGGAATGAGCAGTTCTTC. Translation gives CASSPESRDRNEQFF.

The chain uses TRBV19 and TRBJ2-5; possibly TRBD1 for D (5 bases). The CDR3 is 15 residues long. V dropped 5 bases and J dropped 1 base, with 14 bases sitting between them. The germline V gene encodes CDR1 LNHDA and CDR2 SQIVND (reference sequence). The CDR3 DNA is TGTGCCAGTAGTGGGGTCGACAGTTTCCAAGAGACCCAGTACTTC. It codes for CASSGVDSFQETQYF.